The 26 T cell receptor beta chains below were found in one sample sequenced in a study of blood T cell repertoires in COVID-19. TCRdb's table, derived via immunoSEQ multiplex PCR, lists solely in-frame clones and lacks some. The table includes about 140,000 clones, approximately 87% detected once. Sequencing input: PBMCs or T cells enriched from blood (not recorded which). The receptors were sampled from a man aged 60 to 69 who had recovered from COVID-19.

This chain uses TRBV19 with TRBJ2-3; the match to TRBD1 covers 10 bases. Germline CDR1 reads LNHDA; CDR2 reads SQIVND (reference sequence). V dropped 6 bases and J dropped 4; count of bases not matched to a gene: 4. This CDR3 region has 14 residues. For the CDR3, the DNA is TGTGCCAGTAGCCGGGACAGGGGCCCAGATACGCAGTATTTT. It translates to CASSRDRGPDTQYF.

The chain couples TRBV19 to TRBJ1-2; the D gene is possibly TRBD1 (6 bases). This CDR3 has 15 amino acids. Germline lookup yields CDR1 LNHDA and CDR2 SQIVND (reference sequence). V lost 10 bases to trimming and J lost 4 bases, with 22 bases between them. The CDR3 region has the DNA TGTGCCACCAAAAGAAACAGGGAAAACCTCTATGGCTACACCTTC. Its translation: CATKRNRENLYGYTF. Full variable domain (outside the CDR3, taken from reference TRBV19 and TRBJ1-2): DGGITQSPKYLFRKEGQNVTLSCEQNLNHDAMYWYRQDPGQGLRLIYYSQIVNDFQKGDIAEGYSVSREKKESFPLTVTSAQKNPTAFYLCATKRNRENLYGYTFGSGTRLTVV.

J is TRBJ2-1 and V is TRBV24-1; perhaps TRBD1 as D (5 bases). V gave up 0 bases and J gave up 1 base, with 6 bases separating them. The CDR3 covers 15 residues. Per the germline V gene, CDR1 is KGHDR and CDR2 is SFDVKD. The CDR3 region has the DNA TGTGCCACCAGTGATTTGCAGGGATCCTACAATGAGCAGTTCTTC. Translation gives CATSDLQGSYNEQFF.

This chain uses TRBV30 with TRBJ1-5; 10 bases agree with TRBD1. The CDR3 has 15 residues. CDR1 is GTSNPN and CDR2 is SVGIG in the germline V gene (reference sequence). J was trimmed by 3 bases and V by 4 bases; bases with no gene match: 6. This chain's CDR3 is CAWMDRGAPNQPQHF. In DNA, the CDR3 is TGTGCCTGGATGGACAGGGGGGCCCCCAATCAGCCCCAGCATTTT.

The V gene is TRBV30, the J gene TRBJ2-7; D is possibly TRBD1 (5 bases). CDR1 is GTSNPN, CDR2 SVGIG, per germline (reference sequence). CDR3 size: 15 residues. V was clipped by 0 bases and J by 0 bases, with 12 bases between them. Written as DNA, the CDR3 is TGTGCCTGGAGTGTAGGGGCAGGAACCTCCTACGAGCAGTACTTC. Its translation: CAWSVGAGTSYEQYF.

The CDR3, as DNA: TGTGCCAGCAGCTCTGTGGCAGGTCGGGAGACCCAGTACTTC. It codes for CASSSVAGRETQYF. The chain employs TRBV6-5 and TRBJ2-5; D not resolved. The CDR3 has 14 amino acids. With 6 bases removed from V and 5 bases from J, the gap between germline ends came to 16 bases. CDR1 is MNHEY, CDR2 SVGAGI, per germline.

Here the CDR3 reads CASSRRDEQFF. DNA for the CDR3: TGCGCCAGCAGCCGGCGGGATGAGCAGTTCTTC. This rearrangement joins TRBV4-1 to TRBJ2-1; weak D call: TRBD2 (5 bases). Trimming removed 4 bases from V and 8 bases from J, with 6 bases in between. Looked up from germline, CDR1 is MGHRA and CDR2 is YSYEKL. The CDR3 loop spans 11 amino acids.

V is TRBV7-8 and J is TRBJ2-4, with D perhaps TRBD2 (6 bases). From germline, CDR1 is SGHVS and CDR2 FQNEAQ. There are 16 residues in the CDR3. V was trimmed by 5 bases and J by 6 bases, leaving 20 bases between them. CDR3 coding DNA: TGTGCCAGCAGCCGAGGACACGCGGGACCAGGAAACATTCAGTACTTC. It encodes CASSRGHAGPGNIQYF.

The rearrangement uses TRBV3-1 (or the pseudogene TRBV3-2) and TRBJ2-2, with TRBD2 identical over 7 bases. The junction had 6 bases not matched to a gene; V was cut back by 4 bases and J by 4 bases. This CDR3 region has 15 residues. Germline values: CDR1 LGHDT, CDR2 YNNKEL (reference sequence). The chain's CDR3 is CASSPLGGTTGELFF. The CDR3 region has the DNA TGTGCCAGCAGCCCACTGGGGGGGACCACCGGGGAGCTGTTTTTT.

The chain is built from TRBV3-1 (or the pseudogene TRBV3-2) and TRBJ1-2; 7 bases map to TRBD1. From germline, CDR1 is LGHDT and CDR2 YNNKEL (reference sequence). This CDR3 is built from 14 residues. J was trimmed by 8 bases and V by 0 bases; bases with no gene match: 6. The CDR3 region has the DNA TGTGCCAGCAGCCAAGAAAGGGGGCTAGGCGGCTACACCTTC. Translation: CASSQERGLGGYTF.

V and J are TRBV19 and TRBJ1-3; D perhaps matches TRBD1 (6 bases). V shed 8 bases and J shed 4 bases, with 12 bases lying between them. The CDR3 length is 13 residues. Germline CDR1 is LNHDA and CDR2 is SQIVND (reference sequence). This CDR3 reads CASSRGAGNTIYF. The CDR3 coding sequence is TGTGCCAGTTCCAGGGGTGCCGGAAACACCATATATTTT.

The CDR3 DNA reads TGTGCCAGCAGTCCCATACCGTCGGGACAGGTATATAGCAATCAGCCCCAGCATTTT. It specifies CASSPIPSGQVYSNQPQHF. The rearrangement uses TRBV6-6 and TRBJ1-5; 8 nucleotides line up with TRBD1. CDR3 length equals 19 residues. Germline-derived CDR1 and CDR2 are MNHNY and SVGAGI (reference sequence). V was pared by 5 bases and J by 0 bases, with 15 bases of the junction left unmatched.

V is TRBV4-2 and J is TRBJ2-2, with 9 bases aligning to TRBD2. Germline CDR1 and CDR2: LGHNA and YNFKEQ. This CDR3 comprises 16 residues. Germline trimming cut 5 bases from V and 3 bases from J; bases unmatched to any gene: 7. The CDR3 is CASSLEASGDTGELFF. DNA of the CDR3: TGTGCCAGCAGCTTAGAGGCTAGCGGGGACACCGGGGAGCTGTTTTTT.

The CDR3 DNA reads as TGTGCCAGCAGCTTGGAAGGGGGCGGAATATCGCCCCAGCATTTT. It translates to CASSLEGGGISPQHF. The chain combines TRBV5-5 with TRBJ1-5; 7 nucleotides align to TRBD1. In germline, CDR1 is SGHKS, CDR2 YYEKEE (reference sequence). The CDR3 has 15 amino acids. Germline trimming cut 0 bases from V and 9 bases from J; bases unmatched to any gene: 9.

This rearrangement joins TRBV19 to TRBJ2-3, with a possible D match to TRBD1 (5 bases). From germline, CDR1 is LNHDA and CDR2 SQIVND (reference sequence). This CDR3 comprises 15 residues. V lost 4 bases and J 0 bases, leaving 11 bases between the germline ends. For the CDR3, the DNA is TGTGCCAGTAGTACCCAAAAGGGGAGCACAGATACGCAGTATTTT. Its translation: CASSTQKGSTDTQYF.

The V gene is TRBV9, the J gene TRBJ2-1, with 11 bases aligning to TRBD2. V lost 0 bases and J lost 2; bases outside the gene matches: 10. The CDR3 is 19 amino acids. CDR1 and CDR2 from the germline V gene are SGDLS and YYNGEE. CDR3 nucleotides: TGTGCCAGCAGCGTAGATGTAGCGGGAGGGCCAAATGCCTACAATGAGCAGTTCTTC. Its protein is CASSVDVAGGPNAYNEQFF.

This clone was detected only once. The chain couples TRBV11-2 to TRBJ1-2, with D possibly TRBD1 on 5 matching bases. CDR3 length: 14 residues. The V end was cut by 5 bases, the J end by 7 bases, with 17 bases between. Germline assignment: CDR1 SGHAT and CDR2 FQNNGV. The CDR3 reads CASSRLQTVPGYTF. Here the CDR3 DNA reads TGTGCCAGCAGCCGGCTCCAGACAGTGCCTGGCTACACCTTC.

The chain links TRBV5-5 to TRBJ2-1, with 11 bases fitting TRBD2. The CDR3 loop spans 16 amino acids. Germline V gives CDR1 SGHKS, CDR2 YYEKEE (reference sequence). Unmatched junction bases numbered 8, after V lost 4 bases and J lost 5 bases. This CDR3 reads CASSPEASGRHNEQFF. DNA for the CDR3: TGTGCCAGCAGCCCCGAGGCTAGCGGGAGGCACAATGAGCAGTTCTTC.

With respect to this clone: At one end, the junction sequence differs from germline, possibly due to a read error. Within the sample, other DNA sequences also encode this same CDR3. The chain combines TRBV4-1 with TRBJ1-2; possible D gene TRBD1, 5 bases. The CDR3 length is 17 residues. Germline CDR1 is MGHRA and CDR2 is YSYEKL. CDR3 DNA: TGCGCCAGCAGCCAAGGGACGGGACTCGGTATCGGGTATGGCTATACCTTC. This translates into CASSQGTGLGIGYGYTF.

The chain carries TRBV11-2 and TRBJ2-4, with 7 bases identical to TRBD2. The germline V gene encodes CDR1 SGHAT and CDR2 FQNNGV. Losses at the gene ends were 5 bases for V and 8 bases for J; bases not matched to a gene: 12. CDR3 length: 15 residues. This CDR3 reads CASSRGLDGGDIQYF. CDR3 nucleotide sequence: TGTGCCAGCAGCCGCGGACTAGACGGAGGGGACATTCAGTACTTC.

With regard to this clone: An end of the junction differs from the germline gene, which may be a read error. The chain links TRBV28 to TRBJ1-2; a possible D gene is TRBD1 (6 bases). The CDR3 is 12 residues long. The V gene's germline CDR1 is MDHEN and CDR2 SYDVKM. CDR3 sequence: CASSLFDRLPYF. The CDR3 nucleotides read TGTGCCAGCAGTTTATTTGACAGGTTGCCCTATTTC.

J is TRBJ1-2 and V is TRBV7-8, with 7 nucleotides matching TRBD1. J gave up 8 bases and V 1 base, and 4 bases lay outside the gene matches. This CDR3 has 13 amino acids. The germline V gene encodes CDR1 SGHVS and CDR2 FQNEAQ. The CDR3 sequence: CASSLETGLGYTF. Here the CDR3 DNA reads TGTGCCAGCAGCTTAGAGACAGGGTTAGGCTACACCTTC. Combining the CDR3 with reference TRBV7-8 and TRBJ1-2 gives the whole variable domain GAGVSQSPRYKVAKRGQDVALRCDPISGHVSLFWYQQALGQGPEFLTYFQNEAQLDKSGLPSDRFFAERPEGSVSTLKIQRTQQEDSAVYLCASSLETGLGYTFGSGTRLTVV.

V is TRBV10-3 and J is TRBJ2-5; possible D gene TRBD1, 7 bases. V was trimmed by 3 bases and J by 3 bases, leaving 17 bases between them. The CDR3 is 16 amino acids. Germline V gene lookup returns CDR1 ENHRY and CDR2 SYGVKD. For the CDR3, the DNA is TGTGCCATCAGTGACCCGACAGGGACGGGAGAAGAGACCCAGTACTTC. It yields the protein CAISDPTGTGEETQYF.

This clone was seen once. The chain's CDR3 is CASRLTSGRSNEQFF. CDR3 bases: TGTGCCAGCAGATTAACTAGCGGGAGATCGAATGAGCAGTTCTTC. V usage is TRBV27 and J usage is TRBJ2-1; 11 positions agree with TRBD2. Germline CDR1 MNHEY, CDR2 SMNVEV (reference sequence). V gave up 6 bases and J gave up 7 bases; unmatched junction bases: 8. CDR3 length equals 15 residues.

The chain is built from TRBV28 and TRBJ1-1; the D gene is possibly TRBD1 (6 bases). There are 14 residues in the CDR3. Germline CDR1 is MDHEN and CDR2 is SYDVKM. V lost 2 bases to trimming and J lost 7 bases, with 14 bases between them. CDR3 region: CASSLPPTGSEAFF. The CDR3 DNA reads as TGTGCCAGCAGTTTACCGCCGACAGGTAGTGAAGCTTTCTTT.

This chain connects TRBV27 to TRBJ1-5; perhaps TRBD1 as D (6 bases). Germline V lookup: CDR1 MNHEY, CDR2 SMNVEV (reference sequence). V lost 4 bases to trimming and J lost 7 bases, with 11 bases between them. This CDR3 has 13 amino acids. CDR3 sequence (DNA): TGTGCCAGCAGTTATATACAGGGCCAGCCCCAGCATTTT. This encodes CASSYIQGQPQHF.